This passage covers 25 T cell receptor beta chains from one sample sequenced in a study of T cell repertoires in cytomegalovirus infection (dated by TCRdb to between 2018 and 2021). The sample was run on an Illumina HiSeq 1500. Using fastp at Q25 and MiXCR, TCRdb reprocessed the public reads and kept productive beta chains. Rows matching on CDR3 protein sequence are summarized as one entry with the most common DNA and genes. A total of roughly 730,000 distinct CDR3 sequences appear in this sample, 33% of them only once. Roughly 18% of the sample is taken by the ten largest. The treatment or condition label, read with the paper, signifies: in vitro stimulation with specific CMV peptide epitopes to enrich CMV-specific T cells. The antigens of these receptors remain unknown. The sequencing used cultured PBMCs, collected from culture after CMV antigen stimulation. All receptors derive from a human donor in good health (CMV status not recorded). Some clones in this sample may be carry-over from other donors' samples.

There are many counts of this clonotype. The chain carries TRBV11-1 and TRBJ2-7; the D gene is possibly TRBD2 (5 bases). This CDR3 contains 16 residues. V was cut by 2 bases and J by 0 bases, with 14 bases left in between. Germline CDR1 and CDR2: SGHAT and FQDESV (reference sequence). The CDR3 is CASSLRSGGFSYEQYF. CDR3 nucleotides: TGTGCCAGCAGCTTAAGGTCTGGAGGTTTCTCCTACGAGCAGTACTTC.

This clonotype was detected only a few times. This chain links TRBV12-3 or TRBV12-4 with TRBJ2-5; 7 bases match TRBD2. The CDR3 length is 14 residues. Losses at the gene ends were 8 bases for V and 4 bases for J; bases not matched to a gene: 10. DNA of the CDR3: TGTGCCAGCCGACCTAGCGGACGGGGAGAGACCCAGTACTTC. It specifies CASRPSGRGETQYF.

This clonotype was observed a handful of times. The rearrangement links TRBV4-3 to TRBJ2-7; 7 nucleotides align to TRBD2. Per germline, CDR1 LGHNA and CDR2 YSLEER. There are 15 residues in the CDR3. Trimming cost V 0 bases and J 9 bases; bases outside gene matches: 11. Here the CDR3 reads CASSQDLRNGRRQYF. The CDR3 DNA follows: TGCGCCAGCAGCCAAGATCTCCGCAACGGGAGGAGGCAGTACTTC.

A few counts support this clonotype. This sequence joins TRBV19 and TRBJ2-7; unclear D gene. Trimming took off 1 base at V and 3 bases at J, with 10 bases between the two ends. The CDR3 runs 14 residues. The germline V gene encodes CDR1 LNHDA and CDR2 SQIVND (reference sequence). CDR3 sequence: CASSIVWQSYEQYF. In DNA form, the CDR3 reads TGTGCCAGTAGTATAGTCTGGCAGAGCTACGAGCAGTACTTC.

V and J are TRBV6-5 and TRBJ1-2; maybe TRBD1 (5 bases). Trimming stripped 0 bases from V and 2 bases from J, with 10 bases between. The CDR3 contains 15 residues. From germline, CDR1 is MNHEY and CDR2 SVGAGI. The chain's CDR3 is CASSYSPGENYGYTF. Here the CDR3 DNA reads TGTGCCAGCAGTTACTCGCCGGGGGAGAACTATGGCTACACCTTC.

This clonotype came up a few times. The rearrangement links TRBV7-9 to TRBJ1-6; unclear D gene. The CDR3 extends over 15 amino acids. Trimming removed 5 bases from V and 7 bases from J, with 15 bases in between. Germline lookup yields CDR1 SEHNR and CDR2 FQNEAQ (reference sequence). The CDR3 coding sequence is TGTGCCAGCAGCCCCGAGCGGGGAAGGAATTCACCCCTCCACTTT. Protein sequence: CASSPERGRNSPLHF.

This clonotype occurred a few times. The V and J genes are TRBV18 and TRBJ2-5, with TRBD2 matching over 8 bases. Germline V gene sequence: CDR1 KGHSH, CDR2 LQKENI. The CDR3 covers 16 residues. J lost 1 base, V lost 6 bases, and 10 bases had no gene match. CDR3 sequence: CASSPRRAGVQETQYF. CDR3 nucleotide sequence: TGTGCCAGCTCCCCGCGCCGAGCGGGAGTCCAAGAGACCCAGTACTTC. The full variable domain, rest sourced from reference TRBV18 and TRBJ2-5, is NAGVMQNPRHLVRRRGQEARLRCSPMKGHSHVYWYRQLPEEGLKFMVYLQKENIIDESGMPKERFSAEFPKEGPSILRIQQVVRGDSAAYFCASSPRRAGVQETQYFGPGTRLLVL.

This chain links TRBV4-2 with TRBJ1-2; D is ambiguous. CDR3 length: 14 residues. Germline-derived CDR1 and CDR2 are LGHNA and YNFKEQ. V gave up 1 base and J gave up 4 bases, with 10 bases separating them. The CDR3 reads CASSQGTASYGYTF. CDR3 sequence (DNA): TGTGCCAGCAGCCAAGGAACAGCCAGCTATGGCTACACCTTC.

Turning to this clonotype: This may be a read error: a much more frequent sequence differs by one nucleotide. V gene TRBV7-2 combines with J gene TRBJ2-7, with D possibly TRBD2 on 5 matching bases. From germline, CDR1 is SGHTA and CDR2 FQGNSA. The CDR3 has 15 residues. V was pared by 1 base and J by 2 bases, with 12 bases between. The DNA for the CDR3 is TGTGCCAGCAGCTTAGATGCGGGCGTCCCCTACGAGCAGTACTTC. Encoded protein: CASSLDAGVPYEQYF. The variable domain in full, completed from reference TRBV7-2 and TRBJ2-7, reads GAGVSQSPSNKVTEKGKDVELRCDPISGHTALYWYRQSLGQGLEFLIYFQGNSAPDKSGLPSDRFSAERTGGSVSTLTIQRTQQEDSAVYLCASSLDAGVPYEQYFGPGTRLTVT.

The CDR3 DNA reads as TGTGCCACCAGTGATTACGGGACTAAGGGCAATGAGCAGTTCTTC. It is translated as CATSDYGTKGNEQFF. This chain joins TRBV24-1 and TRBJ2-1; 7 positions match TRBD2. Germline loops: CDR1 KGHDR, CDR2 SFDVKD. V lost 2 bases and J lost 6; bases outside the gene matches: 6. The CDR3 totals 15 residues.

This clonotype was counted between two and nine times. V gene TRBV18 combines with J gene TRBJ2-3; the match to TRBD2 covers 8 bases. Germline-derived CDR1 and CDR2 are KGHSH and LQKENI. The CDR3 loop spans 16 amino acids. V trimming: 6 bases; J trimming: 1 base; junction bases outside the gene matches: 9. The DNA of the CDR3 is TGTGCCAGCTCTCCCACGGGAGGGGGTCGCACAGATACGCAGTATTTT. This codes for CASSPTGGGRTDTQYF.

This clonotype was counted only a few times. V gene TRBV7-9 combines with J gene TRBJ2-3, with TRBD2 identical over 15 bases. The CDR3 has 17 amino acids. Germline V gives CDR1 SEHNR, CDR2 FQNEAQ (reference sequence). With V trimmed by 4 bases and J by 4 bases, 6 bases remained unmatched. In nucleotides, the CDR3 is TGTGCCAGCAGCTCCCCGGGACTAGCGGGAGGACCAGATACGCAGTATTTT. It yields the protein CASSSPGLAGGPDTQYF. The full variable domain, its missing parts supplied by reference TRBV7-9 and TRBJ2-3, is DTGVSQNPRHKITKRGQNVTFRCDPISEHNRLYWYRQTLGQGPEFLTYFQNEAQLEKSRLLSDRFSAERPKGSFSTLEIQRTEQGDSAMYLCASSSPGLAGGPDTQYFGPGTRLTVL.

This clonotype was picked up a small number of times. The V call is TRBV2, the J call TRBJ1-2; D not certain. V lost 8 bases to trimming and J lost 3 bases, with 7 bases between them. CDR1 is SNHLY and CDR2 is FYNNEI in the germline V gene. The CDR3 length is 11 residues. The CDR3 DNA is TGTGCCAGCTCGGCAGACTATGGCTACACCTTC. Amino acid sequence: CASSADYGYTF.

This clonotype was detected many times. The chain is built from TRBV7-2 and TRBJ1-5; 7 bases match TRBD1. The CDR3 covers 17 residues. V lost 0 bases and J lost 2; bases outside the gene matches: 7. Per the germline V gene, CDR1 is SGHTA and CDR2 is FQGNSA. The CDR3 DNA sequence: TGTGCCAGCAGCTTAGCGGAGACAGGGACGGGCAATCAGCCCCAGCATTTT. It translates to CASSLAETGTGNQPQHF.

CDR3 in amino acids: CSAARDIADSNQPQHF. The DNA of the CDR3 is TGCAGTGCTGCTCGGGACATTGCCGATAGCAATCAGCCCCAGCATTTT. The chain couples TRBV20-1 to TRBJ1-5; D might be TRBD1 (6 bases). Trimming removed 5 bases from V and 0 bases from J, with 17 bases in between. CDR1 is DFQATT, CDR2 SNEGSKA, per germline (reference sequence). The CDR3 consists of 16 residues.

This clonotype was detected only a few times. The chain couples TRBV6-2 or TRBV6-3 to TRBJ2-3; perhaps TRBD2 as D (6 bases). Trimming took off 6 bases at V and 3 bases at J, with 16 bases between the two ends. The CDR3 extends over 15 amino acids. Germline assignment: CDR1 MNHEY and CDR2 SVGEGT. The CDR3 bases are TGTGCCAGCAGACCGACCGGGAGTTTAACAGATACGCAGTATTTT. Its translation: CASRPTGSLTDTQYF.

This clonotype was observed a handful of times. V usage is TRBV20-1 and J usage is TRBJ2-3; weak D call: TRBD2 (6 bases). Looked up from germline, CDR1 is DFQATT and CDR2 is SNEGSKA (reference sequence). Trimming stripped 0 bases from V and 3 bases from J, with 13 bases between. This CDR3 has 15 amino acids. The CDR3 region is CSARDWREGTDTQYF. The CDR3 coding sequence is TGCAGTGCTAGAGATTGGCGGGAAGGGACAGATACGCAGTATTTT.

This clonotype was observed a handful of times. The chain combines TRBV12-3 or TRBV12-4 with TRBJ1-1; D is uncertain. Trimming shortened V by 5 bases and J by 8 bases, and 9 bases separated the two germline ends. This CDR3 comprises 11 residues. As DNA, the CDR3 is TGTGCCAGCAGTACCGGATCCGAAGCTTTCTTT. Translating gives CASSTGSEAFF.

The chain links TRBV11-2 to TRBJ2-2, with D possibly called TRBD1 or TRBD2 (5 bases each). Per the germline V gene, CDR1 is SGHAT and CDR2 is FQNNGV. V was cut by 5 bases and J by 4 bases, with 17 bases left in between. This CDR3 has 16 residues. The CDR3 sequence: CASSLRLRGATGELFF. In DNA, the CDR3 is TGTGCCAGCAGCCTTCGACTAAGGGGAGCCACCGGGGAGCTGTTTTTT.

This clonotype appeared a single time. The V call is TRBV6-5, the J call TRBJ2-6; TRBD2 aligns across 9 bases. The CDR3 is 18 amino acids. V lost 7 bases to trimming and J lost 0 bases; unmatched junction nucleotides: 10. The V gene's germline CDR1 is MNHEY and CDR2 SVGAGI. In DNA, the CDR3 is TGTGCCAGCACCTTGCGGGGGGGCTTTTACTCTGGGGCCAACGTCCTGACTTTC. Translated, it gives CASTLRGGFYSGANVLTF.

This clonotype showed up just a few times. The chain joins TRBV20-1 to TRBJ2-5; TRBD1 is a possible D gene (6 bases). Germline assignment: CDR1 DFQATT and CDR2 SNEGSKA (reference sequence). CDR3 length equals 14 residues. Trimming stripped 5 bases from V and 2 bases from J, with 15 bases between. DNA of the CDR3: TGCAGTGCTCTTCAGGGGATCCGACAAGAGACCCAGTACTTC. Its translation: CSALQGIRQETQYF.

The chain employs TRBV6-1 and TRBJ2-1, with 7 bases fitting TRBD1. The CDR3 length is 15 residues. From germline, CDR1 is MNHNS and CDR2 SASEGT. V shed 3 bases and J 4 bases; nucleotides not matched to a gene: 6. CDR3 region: CASSESGTDYNEQFF. The CDR3 bases are TGTGCCAGCAGTGAGTCGGGGACAGATTACAATGAGCAGTTCTTC.

This sequence joins TRBV20-1 and TRBJ2-1, with D uncertain. Germline assignment: CDR1 DFQATT and CDR2 SNEGSKA (reference sequence). This CDR3 has 12 residues. Trimming took 8 bases from V and 6 from J, leaving 14 bases between them. CDR3 nucleotide sequence: TGCAGTACATCCCCGGCAGGCAATGAGCAGTTCTTC. This sequence encodes CSTSPAGNEQFF.

This clonotype has more than one count but fewer than ten. The rearrangement joins TRBV19 to TRBJ2-7, with 7 bases lining up with TRBD2. The CDR3 is 14 amino acids. With 4 bases clipped from V and 0 bases from J, the junction kept 3 bases outside the gene matches. Germline loops: CDR1 LNHDA, CDR2 SQIVND (reference sequence). For the CDR3, the DNA is TGTGCCAGTAGTACTAGCGGTATCTCCTACGAGCAGTACTTC. It encodes CASSTSGISYEQYF.

This clonotype turned up a few times. V is TRBV6-1 and J is TRBJ1-1, with D possibly being TRBD1 (5 bases). CDR1 and CDR2 (germline): MNHNS, SASEGT. This CDR3 spans 15 amino acids. Trimming left V 5 bases short and J 4 bases short, with 17 bases between. CDR3 nucleotides: TGTGCCAGCAGTCTAAGGGTCCCGAGGGGCACTGAAGCTTTCTTT. This gives the protein CASSLRVPRGTEAFF.